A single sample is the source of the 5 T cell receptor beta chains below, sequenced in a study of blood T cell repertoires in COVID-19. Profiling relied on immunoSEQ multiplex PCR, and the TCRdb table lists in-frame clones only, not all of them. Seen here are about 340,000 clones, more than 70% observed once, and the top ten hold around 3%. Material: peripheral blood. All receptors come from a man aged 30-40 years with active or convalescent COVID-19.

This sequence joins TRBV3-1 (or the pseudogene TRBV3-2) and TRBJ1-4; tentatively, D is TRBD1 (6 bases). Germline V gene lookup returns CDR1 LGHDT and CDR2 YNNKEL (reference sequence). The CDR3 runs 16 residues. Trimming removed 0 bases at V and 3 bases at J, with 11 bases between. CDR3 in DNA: TGTGCCAGCAGCCAAGAAGGACAGCGTTCTAATGAAAAACTGTTTTTT. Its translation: CASSQEGQRSNEKLFF.

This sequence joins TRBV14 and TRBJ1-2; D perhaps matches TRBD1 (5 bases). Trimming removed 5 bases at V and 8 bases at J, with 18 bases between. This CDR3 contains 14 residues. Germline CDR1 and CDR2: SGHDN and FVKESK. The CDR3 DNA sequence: TGTGCCAGCAGCAGGGGTGCCCTCGCCTTGGGCTACACCTTC. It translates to CASSRGALALGYTF.

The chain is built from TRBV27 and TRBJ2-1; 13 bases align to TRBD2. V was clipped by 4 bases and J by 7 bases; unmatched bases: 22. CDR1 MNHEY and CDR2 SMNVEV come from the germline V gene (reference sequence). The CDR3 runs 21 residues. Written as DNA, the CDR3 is TGTGCCAGCAGTTCACCTCTCCGTGCAACTAGCGGGAGGGCCCGAATGAATGAGCAGTTCTTC. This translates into CASSSPLRATSGRARMNEQFF.

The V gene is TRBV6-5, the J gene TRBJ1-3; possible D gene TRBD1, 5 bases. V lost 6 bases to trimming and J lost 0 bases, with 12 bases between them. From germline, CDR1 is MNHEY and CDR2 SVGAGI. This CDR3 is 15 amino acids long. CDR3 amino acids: CASSPGGFSGNTIYF. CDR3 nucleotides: TGTGCCAGCAGCCCCGGGGGTTTCTCTGGAAACACCATATATTTT.

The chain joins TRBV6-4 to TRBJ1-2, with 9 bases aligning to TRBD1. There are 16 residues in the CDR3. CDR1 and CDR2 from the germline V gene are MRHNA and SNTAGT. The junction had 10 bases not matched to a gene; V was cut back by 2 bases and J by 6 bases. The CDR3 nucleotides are TGTGCCAGCAGTGACACCTGGGACAGGGATCTCCATGGCTACACCTTC. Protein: CASSDTWDRDLHGYTF.